The present TCR beta chain was sequenced within a study of early T cells in non-severe SARS-CoV-2 infection. Study overall: Sequencing used unsorted whole-blood bulk RNA, so chains lack pairing. Notes on the study in general: Using VDJdb, the matching emphasized anti-spike CD8 responses while missing private and CD4 specificities.

CDR3 size: 15 residues. Germline V gene sequence: CDR1 MNHEY, CDR2 SVGAGI. V dropped 0 bases and J dropped 5 bases, with 13 bases sitting between them. A remark on this clonotype: Its antigen is unidentified.

The TCR library protocol was used to attach unique molecular identifiers. These identifiers were attached to individual cDNA molecules. One entry per CDR3 protein, called by TCRdb with MiXCR from the 5' RACE reads. Of around 63,000 distinct CDR3 sequences in the sample, 10% to 15% were seen once. The origin of this receptor is an adult who was a healthcare worker with PCR-confirmed SARS-CoV-2 infection or an uninfected control (not recorded which). The specimen sequenced was whole blood. V usage is TRBV6-5 and J usage is TRBJ2-5; D is unclear. The CDR3 nucleotides are TGTGCCAGCAGTTACTCGAGTCGTCTGGGGGAGACCCAGTACTTC. It codes for CASSYSSRLGETQYF.